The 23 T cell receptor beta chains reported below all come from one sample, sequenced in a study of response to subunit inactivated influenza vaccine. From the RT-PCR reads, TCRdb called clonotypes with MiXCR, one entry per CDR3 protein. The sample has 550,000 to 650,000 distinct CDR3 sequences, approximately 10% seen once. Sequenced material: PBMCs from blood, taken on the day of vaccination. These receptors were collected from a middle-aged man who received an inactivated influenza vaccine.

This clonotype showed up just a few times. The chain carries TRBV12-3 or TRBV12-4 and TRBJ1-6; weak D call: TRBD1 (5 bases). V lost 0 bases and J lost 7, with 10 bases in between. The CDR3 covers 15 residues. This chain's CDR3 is CASSLARAGNSPLHF. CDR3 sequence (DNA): TGTGCCAGCAGTTTAGCGCGGGCAGGGAATTCACCCCTCCACTTT.

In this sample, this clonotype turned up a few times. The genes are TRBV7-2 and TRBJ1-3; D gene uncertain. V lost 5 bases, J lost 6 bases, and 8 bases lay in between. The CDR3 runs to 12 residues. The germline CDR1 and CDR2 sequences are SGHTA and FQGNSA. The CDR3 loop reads CASSHPPNTIYF. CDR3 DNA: TGTGCCAGCAGCCACCCCCCAAACACCATATATTTT.

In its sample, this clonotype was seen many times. This CDR3 reads CASSLLALAGELFF. The CDR3 coding sequence is TGTGCCAGCAGTTTATTAGCCCTTGCCGGGGAGCTGTTTTTT. J is TRBJ2-2 and V is TRBV28; no clear D. Trimming cost V 1 base and J 6 bases, with 9 bases left between them. The CDR3 runs 14 residues. Germline values: CDR1 MDHEN, CDR2 SYDVKM.

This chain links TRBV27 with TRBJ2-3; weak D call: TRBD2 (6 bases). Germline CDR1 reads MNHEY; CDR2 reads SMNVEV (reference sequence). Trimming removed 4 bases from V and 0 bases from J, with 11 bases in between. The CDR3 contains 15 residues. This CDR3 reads CASSSLAESTDTQYF. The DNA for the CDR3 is TGTGCCAGCAGTTCCTTAGCGGAAAGCACAGATACGCAGTATTTT.

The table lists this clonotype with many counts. The CDR3 loop reads CASSLELVKGEQYF. The CDR3 DNA sequence: TGCGCCAGCAGCTTAGAGCTCGTGAAAGGCGAGCAGTACTTC. The V gene is TRBV5-1, the J gene TRBJ2-7, with D uncertain. The germline gives CDR1 SGHRS, CDR2 YFSETQ. V was shortened by 2 bases and J by 6 bases, with 15 bases between the two germline ends. The CDR3 covers 14 residues.

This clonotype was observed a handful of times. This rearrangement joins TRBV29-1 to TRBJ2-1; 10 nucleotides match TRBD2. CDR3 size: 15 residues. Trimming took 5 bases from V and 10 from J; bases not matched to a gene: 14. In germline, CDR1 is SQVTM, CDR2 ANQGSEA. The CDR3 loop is CSVRLAGAPPGEQFF. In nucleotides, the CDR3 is TGCAGCGTTAGGCTAGCGGGGGCTCCGCCGGGGGAGCAGTTCTTC.

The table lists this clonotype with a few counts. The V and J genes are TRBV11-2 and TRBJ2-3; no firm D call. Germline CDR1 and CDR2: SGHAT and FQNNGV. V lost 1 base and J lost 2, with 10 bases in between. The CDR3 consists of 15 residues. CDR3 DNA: TGTGCCAGCAGCTTAGGGCTACTATACACAGATACGCAGTATTTT. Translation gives CASSLGLLYTDTQYF.

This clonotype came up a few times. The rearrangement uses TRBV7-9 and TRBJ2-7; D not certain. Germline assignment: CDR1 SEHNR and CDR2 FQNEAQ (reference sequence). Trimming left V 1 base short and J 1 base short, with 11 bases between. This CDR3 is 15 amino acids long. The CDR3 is CASSLVGSWSYEQYF. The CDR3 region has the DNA TGTGCCAGCAGCTTAGTCGGGTCCTGGTCCTACGAGCAGTACTTC. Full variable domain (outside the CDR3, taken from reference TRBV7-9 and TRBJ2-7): DTGVSQNPRHKITKRGQNVTFRCDPISEHNRLYWYRQTLGQGPEFLTYFQNEAQLEKSRLLSDRFSAERPKGSFSTLEIQRTEQGDSAMYLCASSLVGSWSYEQYFGPGTRLTVT.

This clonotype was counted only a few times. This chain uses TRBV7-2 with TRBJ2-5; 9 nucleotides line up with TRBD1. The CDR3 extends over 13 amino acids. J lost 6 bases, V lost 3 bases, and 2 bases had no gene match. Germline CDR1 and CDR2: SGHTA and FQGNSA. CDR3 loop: CASSFGTGKTQYF. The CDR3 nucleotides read TGTGCCAGCAGCTTCGGGACAGGGAAGACCCAGTACTTC. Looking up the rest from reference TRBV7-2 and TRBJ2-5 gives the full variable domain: GAGVSQSPSNKVTEKGKDVELRCDPISGHTALYWYRQSLGQGLEFLIYFQGNSAPDKSGLPSDRFSAERTGGSVSTLTIQRTQQEDSAVYLCASSFGTGKTQYFGPGTRLLVL.

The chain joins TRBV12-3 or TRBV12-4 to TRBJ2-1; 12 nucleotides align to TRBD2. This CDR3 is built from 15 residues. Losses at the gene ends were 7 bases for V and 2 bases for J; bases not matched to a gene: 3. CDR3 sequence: CASTPSGGAYNEQFF. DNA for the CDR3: TGTGCCAGCACCCCTAGCGGGGGGGCCTACAATGAGCAGTTCTTC.

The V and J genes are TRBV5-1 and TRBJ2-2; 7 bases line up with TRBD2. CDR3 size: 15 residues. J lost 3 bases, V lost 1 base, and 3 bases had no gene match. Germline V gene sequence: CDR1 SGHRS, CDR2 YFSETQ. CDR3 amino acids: CASSLNSGYTGELFF. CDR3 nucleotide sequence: TGCGCCAGCAGCTTGAATAGCGGGTACACCGGGGAGCTGTTTTTT.

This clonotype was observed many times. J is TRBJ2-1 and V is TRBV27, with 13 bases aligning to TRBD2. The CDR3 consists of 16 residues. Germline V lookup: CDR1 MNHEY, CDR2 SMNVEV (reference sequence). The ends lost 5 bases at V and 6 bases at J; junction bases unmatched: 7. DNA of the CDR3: TGTGCCAGCAGTAACCCGACTAGCGGGAGGACCAATGAGCAGTTCTTC. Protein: CASSNPTSGRTNEQFF.

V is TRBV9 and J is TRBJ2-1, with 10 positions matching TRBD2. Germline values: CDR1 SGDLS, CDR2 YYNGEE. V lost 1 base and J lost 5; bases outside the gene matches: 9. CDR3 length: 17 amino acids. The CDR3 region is CASSVLSSSGGDNEQFF. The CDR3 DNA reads TGTGCCAGCAGCGTACTCTCATCTAGCGGGGGTGACAATGAGCAGTTCTTC.

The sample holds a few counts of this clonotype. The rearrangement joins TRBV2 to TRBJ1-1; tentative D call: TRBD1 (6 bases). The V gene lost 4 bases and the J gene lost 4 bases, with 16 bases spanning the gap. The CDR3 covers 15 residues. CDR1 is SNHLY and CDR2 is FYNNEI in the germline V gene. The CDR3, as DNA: TGTGCCAGCAGTGTTCAGGGGCGTTGGGGCACTGAAGCTTTCTTT. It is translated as CASSVQGRWGTEAFF. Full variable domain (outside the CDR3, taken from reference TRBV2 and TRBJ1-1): EPEVTQTPSHQVTQMGQEVILRCVPISNHLYFYWYRQILGQKVEFLVSFYNNEISEKSEIFDDQFSVERPDGSNFTLKIRSTKLEDSAMYFCASSVQGRWGTEAFFGQGTRLTVV.

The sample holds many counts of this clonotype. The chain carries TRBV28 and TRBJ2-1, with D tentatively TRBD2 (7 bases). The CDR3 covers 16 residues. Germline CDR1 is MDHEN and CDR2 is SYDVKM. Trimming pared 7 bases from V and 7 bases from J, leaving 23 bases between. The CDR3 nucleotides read TGTGCCAGCACCGCCGGGGGGCATGGGTTCTGGAATGAGCAGTTCTTC. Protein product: CASTAGGHGFWNEQFF.

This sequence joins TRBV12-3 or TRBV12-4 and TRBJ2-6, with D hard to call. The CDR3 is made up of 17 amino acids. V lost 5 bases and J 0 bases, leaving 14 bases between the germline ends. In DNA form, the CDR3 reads TGTGCCAGCAGTCTAACGATGACCATCTCTGGGGCCAACGTCCTGACTTTC. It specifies CASSLTMTISGANVLTF.

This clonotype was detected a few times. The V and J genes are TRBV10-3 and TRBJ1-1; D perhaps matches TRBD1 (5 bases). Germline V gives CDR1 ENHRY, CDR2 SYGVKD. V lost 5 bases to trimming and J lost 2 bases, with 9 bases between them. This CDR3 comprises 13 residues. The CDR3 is CAISITGNTEAFF. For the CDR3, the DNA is TGTGCCATCAGTATAACAGGAAACACTGAAGCTTTCTTT.

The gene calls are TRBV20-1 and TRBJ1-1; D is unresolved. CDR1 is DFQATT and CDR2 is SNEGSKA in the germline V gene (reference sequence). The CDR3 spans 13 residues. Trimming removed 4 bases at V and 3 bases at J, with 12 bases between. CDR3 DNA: TGCAGTGCTAACCCAGACGGGGACACTGAAGCTTTCTTT. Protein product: CSANPDGDTEAFF.

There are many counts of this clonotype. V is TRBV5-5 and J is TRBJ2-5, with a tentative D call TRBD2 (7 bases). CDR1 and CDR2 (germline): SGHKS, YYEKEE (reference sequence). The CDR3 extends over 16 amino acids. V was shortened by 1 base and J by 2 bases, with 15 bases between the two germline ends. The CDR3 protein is CASSLSNGGRQETQYF. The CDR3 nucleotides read TGTGCCAGCAGCTTGTCGAACGGGGGGCGTCAAGAGACCCAGTACTTC.

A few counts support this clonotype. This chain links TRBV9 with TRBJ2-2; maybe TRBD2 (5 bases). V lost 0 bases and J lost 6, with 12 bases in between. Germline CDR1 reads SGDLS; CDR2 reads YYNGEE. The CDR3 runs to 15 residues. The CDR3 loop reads CASSVGGPGSGELFF. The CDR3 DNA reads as TGTGCCAGCAGCGTAGGGGGTCCGGGATCCGGGGAGCTGTTTTTT.

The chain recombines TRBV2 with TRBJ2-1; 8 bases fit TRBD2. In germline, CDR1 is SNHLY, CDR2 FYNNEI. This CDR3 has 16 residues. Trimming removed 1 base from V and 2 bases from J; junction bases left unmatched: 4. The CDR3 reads CASSEGLAGTYNEQFF. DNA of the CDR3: TGTGCCAGCAGTGAAGGATTAGCGGGGACCTACAATGAGCAGTTCTTC.

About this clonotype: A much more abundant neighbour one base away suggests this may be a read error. The CDR3: CASTMDSHETQYF. The DNA for the CDR3 is TGTGCCAGCACCATGGACAGCCATGAGACCCAGTACTTC. The chain couples TRBV12-3 or TRBV12-4 to TRBJ2-5; D may be TRBD1 (6 bases). The V end was cut by 7 bases, the J end by 5 bases, with 14 bases between. This CDR3 comprises 13 residues.

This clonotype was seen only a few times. CDR3 sequence reads: CASSVVLGEQYF. CDR3 coding DNA: TGTGCCAGCAGCGTTGTCCTAGGGGAGCAGTACTTC. This chain joins TRBV5-6 and TRBJ2-7; D remains unclear. This CDR3 has 12 residues. Trimming stripped 4 bases from V and 7 bases from J, with 12 bases between. The germline gives CDR1 SGHDT, CDR2 YYEEEE.